This T cell receptor (beta chain) comes out of a study of T cell clonality in common variable immunodeficiency. Study outcomes and limitations: Shared TCRbeta clones were fewer between CVID subjects than controls. Authors noted CVID clonality's cause needs subpopulation repertoire sequencing. TCRbeta clonality was increased in CVID versus healthy controls. Fewer deletions and N-nucleotide insertions were reportedly seen in common variable immunodeficiency TCR beta sequences.

This clone was counted many times. Antigen unknown. Sequencing ends 3 residues short of the CDR3 end; the germline J gene provides the rest. Clones were read by immunoSEQ multiplex PCR, and TCRdb kept only the in-frame ones, dropping some. The repertoire shows around 30,000 clones, none seen only once; the top ten take 3.8%. CDR1 is LNHDA and CDR2 is SQIVND in the germline V gene (reference sequence). With V trimmed by 4 bases and J by 5 bases, 8 bases remained unmatched. This CDR3 is built from 16 residues. The sequencing input was peripheral blood mononuclear cells. This TCR was recovered from a person aged 18 to 70 in good health. J is TRBJ1-5 and V is TRBV19; 10 nucleotides line up with TRBD1. Here the CDR3 reads CASSNPTGGAYQPQHF. The sequenced CDR3 bases are TGTGCCAGTAGTAACCCGACAGGGGGCGCGTATCAGCCC.